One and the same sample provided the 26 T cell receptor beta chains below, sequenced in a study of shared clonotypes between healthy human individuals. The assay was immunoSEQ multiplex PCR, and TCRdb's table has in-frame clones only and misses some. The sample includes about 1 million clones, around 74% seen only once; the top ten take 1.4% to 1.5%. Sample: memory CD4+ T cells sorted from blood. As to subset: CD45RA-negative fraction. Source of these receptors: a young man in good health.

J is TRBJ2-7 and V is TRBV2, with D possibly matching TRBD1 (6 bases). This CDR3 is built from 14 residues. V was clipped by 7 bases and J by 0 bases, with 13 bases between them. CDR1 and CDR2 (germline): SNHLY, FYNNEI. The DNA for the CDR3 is TGTGCCAGCAAGGTAGGGGACAACTCCTACGAGCAGTACTTC. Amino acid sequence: CASKVGDNSYEQYF.

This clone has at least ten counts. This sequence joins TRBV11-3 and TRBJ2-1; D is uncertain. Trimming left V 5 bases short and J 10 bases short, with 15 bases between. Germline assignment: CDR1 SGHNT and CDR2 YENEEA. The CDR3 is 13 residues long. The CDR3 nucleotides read TGTGCCAGCAGCAACGACGTGGCATCCGAGCAGTTCTTC. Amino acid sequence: CASSNDVASEQFF.

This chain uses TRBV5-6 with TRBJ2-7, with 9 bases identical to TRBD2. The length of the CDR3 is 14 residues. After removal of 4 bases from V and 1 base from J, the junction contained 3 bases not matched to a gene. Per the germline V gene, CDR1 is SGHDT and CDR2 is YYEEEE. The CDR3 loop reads CASSVTSGSYEQYF. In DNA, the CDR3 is TGTGCCAGCAGCGTGACTAGCGGATCCTACGAGCAGTACTTC. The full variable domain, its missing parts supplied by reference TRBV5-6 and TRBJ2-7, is DAGVTQSPTHLIKTRGQQVTLRCSPKSGHDTVSWYQQALGQGPQFIFQYYEEEERQRGNFPDRFSGHQFPNYSSELNVNALLLGDSALYLCASSVTSGSYEQYFGPGTRLTVT.

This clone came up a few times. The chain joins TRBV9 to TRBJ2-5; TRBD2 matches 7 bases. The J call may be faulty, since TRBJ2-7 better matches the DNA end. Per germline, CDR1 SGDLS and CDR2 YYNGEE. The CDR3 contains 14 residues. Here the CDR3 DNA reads TGTGCCAGCAGCCCTACTGGGACTACTTACGAGCAGTACTTC. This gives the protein CASSPTGTTYEQYF.

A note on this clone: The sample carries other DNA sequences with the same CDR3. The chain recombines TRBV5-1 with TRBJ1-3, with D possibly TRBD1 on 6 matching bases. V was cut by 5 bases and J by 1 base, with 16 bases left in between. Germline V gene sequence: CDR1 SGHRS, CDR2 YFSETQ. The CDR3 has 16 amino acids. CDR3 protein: CASSLGVTGSGNTIYF. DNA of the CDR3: TGCGCCAGCAGTCTGGGGGTAACAGGGTCTGGAAACACCATATATTTT.

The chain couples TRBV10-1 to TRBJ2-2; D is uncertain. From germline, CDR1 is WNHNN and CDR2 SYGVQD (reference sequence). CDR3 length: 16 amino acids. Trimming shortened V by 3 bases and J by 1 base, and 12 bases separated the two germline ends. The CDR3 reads CASSDLGVENTGELFF. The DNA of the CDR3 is TGCGCCAGCAGTGATTTAGGTGTTGAGAACACCGGGGAGCTGTTTTTT.

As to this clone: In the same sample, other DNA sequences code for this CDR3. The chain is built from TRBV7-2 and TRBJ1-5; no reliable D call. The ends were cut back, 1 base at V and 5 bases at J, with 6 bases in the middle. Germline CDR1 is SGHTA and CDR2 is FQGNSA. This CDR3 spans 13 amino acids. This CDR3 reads CASSLVDDQPQHF. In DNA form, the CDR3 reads TGTGCCAGCAGCTTAGTTGATGATCAGCCCCAGCATTTT.

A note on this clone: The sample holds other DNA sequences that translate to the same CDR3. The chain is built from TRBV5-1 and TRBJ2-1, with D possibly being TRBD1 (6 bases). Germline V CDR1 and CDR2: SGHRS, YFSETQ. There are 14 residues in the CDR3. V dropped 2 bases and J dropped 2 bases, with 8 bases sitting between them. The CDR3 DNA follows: TGCGCCAGCAGCTTCGGGACAACCTACAATGAGCAGTTCTTC. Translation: CASSFGTTYNEQFF.

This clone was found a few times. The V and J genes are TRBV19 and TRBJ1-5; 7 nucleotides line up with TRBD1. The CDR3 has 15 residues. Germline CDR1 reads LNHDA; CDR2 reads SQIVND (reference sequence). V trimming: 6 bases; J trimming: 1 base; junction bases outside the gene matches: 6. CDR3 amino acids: CASRFDRESNQPQHF. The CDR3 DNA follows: TGTGCCAGTAGGTTCGACAGGGAGAGCAATCAGCCCCAGCATTTT.

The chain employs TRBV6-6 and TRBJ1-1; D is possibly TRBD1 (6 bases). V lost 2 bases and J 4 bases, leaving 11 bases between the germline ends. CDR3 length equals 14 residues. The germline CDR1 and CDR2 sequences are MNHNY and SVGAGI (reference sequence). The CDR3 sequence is CASSYPSGATEAFF. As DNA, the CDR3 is TGTGCCAGCAGTTACCCCTCGGGGGCCACTGAAGCTTTCTTT.

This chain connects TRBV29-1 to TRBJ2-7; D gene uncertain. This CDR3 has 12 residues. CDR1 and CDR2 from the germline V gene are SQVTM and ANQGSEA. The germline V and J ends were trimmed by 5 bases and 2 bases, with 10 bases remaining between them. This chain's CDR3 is CSVSDGPYEQYF. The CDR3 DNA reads TGCAGCGTTTCGGACGGACCCTACGAGCAGTACTTC.

CDR3 protein: CASSIGTSGRYGTSWGQYF. The CDR3 bases are TGTGCCAGTAGTATTGGGACTAGCGGGAGGTATGGTACGAGCTGGGGGCAGTACTTC. V is TRBV19 and J is TRBJ2-7; TRBD2 matches 15 bases. The CDR3 covers 19 residues. Per the germline V gene, CDR1 is LNHDA and CDR2 is SQIVND (reference sequence). Losses at the gene ends were 3 bases for V and 9 bases for J; bases not matched to a gene: 18.

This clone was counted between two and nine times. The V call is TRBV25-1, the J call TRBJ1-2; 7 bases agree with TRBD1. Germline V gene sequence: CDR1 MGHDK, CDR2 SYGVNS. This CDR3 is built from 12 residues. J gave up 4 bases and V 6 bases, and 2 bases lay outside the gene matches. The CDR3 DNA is TGTGCCAGCAGGGGACAGCCCTATGGCTACACCTTC. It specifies CASRGQPYGYTF.

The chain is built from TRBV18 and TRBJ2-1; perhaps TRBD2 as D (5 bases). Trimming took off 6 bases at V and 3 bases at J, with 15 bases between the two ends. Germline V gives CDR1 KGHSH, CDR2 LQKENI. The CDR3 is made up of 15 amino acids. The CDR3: CASSPTEGLYNEQFF. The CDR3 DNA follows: TGTGCCAGCTCGCCTACGGAAGGACTCTACAATGAGCAGTTCTTC.

DNA for the CDR3: TGTGCCAGTAGTAACCCCGGTGGCTACACCTTC. As protein: CASSNPGGYTF. This chain connects TRBV19 to TRBJ1-2, with D unresolved. CDR1 and CDR2 (germline): LNHDA, SQIVND (reference sequence). The V end lost 4 bases, the J end lost 7 bases, and 7 bases lay between the germline ends. The CDR3 has 11 residues. Full variable domain (rest looked up from reference TRBV19 and TRBJ1-2): DGGITQSPKYLFRKEGQNVTLSCEQNLNHDAMYWYRQDPGQGLRLIYYSQIVNDFQKGDIAEGYSVSREKKESFPLTVTSAQKNPTAFYLCASSNPGGYTFGSGTRLTVV.

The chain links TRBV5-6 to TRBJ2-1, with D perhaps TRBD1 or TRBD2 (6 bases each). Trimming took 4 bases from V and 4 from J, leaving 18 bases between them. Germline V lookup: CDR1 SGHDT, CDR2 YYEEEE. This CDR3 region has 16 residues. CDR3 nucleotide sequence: TGTGCCAGCAGCCCCGGGGGCCACTTGTCTTACAATGAGCAGTTCTTC. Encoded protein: CASSPGGHLSYNEQFF.

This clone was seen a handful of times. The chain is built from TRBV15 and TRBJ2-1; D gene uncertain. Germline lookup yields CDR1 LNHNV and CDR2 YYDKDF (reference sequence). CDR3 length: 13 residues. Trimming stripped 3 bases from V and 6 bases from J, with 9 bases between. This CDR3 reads CATSSYKGNEQFF. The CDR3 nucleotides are TGTGCCACCAGCAGTTACAAGGGCAATGAGCAGTTCTTC.

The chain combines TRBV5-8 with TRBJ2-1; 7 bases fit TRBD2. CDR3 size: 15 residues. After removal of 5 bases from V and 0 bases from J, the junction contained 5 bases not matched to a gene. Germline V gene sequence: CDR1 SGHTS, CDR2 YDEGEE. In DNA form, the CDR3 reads TGTGCCAGCAGTAGTGGCGGGAGCTCCTACAATGAGCAGTTCTTC. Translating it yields CASSSGGSSYNEQFF.

CDR3 sequence: CASRTDRNQPQHF. DNA of the CDR3: TGTGCCAGCCGGACAGACAGAAATCAGCCCCAGCATTTT. This chain joins TRBV28 and TRBJ1-5, with D perhaps matching TRBD1 (6 bases). This CDR3 is built from 13 residues. CDR1 and CDR2 (germline): MDHEN, SYDVKM. The V end was cut by 8 bases, the J end by 4 bases, with 12 bases between.

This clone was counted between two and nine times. Here the CDR3 DNA reads TGTGCCAGCACCCGACGGGAGACCCAGTACTTC. It codes for CASTRRETQYF. V and J are TRBV6-6 and TRBJ2-5; D is unclear. V lost 7 bases, J lost 5 bases, and 8 bases lay in between. Germline V lookup: CDR1 MNHNY, CDR2 SVGAGI (reference sequence). CDR3 length: 11 amino acids.

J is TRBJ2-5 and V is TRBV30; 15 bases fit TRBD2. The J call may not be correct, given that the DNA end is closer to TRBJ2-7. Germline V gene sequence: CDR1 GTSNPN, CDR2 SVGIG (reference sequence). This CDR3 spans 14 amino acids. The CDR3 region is CAWAGTSGRYEQYF. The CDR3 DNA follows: TGTGCCTGGGCCGGGACTAGCGGGAGGTACGAGCAGTACTTC.

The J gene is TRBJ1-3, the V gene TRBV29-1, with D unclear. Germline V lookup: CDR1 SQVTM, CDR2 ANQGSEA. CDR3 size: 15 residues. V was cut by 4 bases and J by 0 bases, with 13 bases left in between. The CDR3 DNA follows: TGCAGCGTTGGGTCCCGAGGGCCCTCTGGAAACACCATATATTTT. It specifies CSVGSRGPSGNTIYF.

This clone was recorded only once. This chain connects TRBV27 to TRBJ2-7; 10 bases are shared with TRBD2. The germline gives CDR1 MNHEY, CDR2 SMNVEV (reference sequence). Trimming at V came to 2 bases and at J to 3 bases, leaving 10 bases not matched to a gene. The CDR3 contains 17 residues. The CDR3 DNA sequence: TGTGCCAGCAGTTTAGGAGCGGGGGGGTTTGCAGTCTACGAGCAGTACTTC. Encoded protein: CASSLGAGGFAVYEQYF.

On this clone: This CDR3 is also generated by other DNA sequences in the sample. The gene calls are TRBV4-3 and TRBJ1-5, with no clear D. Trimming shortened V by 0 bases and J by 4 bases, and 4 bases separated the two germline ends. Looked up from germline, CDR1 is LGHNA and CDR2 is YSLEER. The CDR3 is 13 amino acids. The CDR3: CASSQDRNQPQHF. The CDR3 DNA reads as TGCGCCAGCAGCCAAGACCGAAATCAGCCCCAGCATTTT.

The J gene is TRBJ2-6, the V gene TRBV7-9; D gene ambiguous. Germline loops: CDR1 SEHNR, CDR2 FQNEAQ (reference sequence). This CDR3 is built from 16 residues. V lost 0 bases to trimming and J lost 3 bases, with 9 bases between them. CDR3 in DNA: TGTGCCAGCAGCTTAGCCCCAGCGATTGGGGCCAACGTCCTGACTTTC. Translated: CASSLAPAIGANVLTF.

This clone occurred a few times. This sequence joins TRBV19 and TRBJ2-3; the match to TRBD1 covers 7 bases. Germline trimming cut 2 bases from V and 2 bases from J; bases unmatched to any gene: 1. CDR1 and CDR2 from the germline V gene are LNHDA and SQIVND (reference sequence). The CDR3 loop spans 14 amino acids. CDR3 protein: CASSIQGDTDTQYF. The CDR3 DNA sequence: TGTGCCAGTAGTATACAGGGGGACACAGATACGCAGTATTTT.